This T cell receptor beta chain was found in a study of blood T cell repertoires in COVID-19. Study-wide background: There were acute and convalescent COVID-19 samples, and they came from the United States, Italy and Spain. The analysed material was cDNA or gDNA that came from T cells, B-cell-depleted T cells, or PBMCs.

With 4 bases removed from V and 5 bases from J, the gap between germline ends came to 11 bases. The CDR3 runs 13 residues. Germline values: CDR1 SGDLS, CDR2 YYNGEE. Original methodology: Estimation of nucleated cell counts relied on the amplification of reference gene primers. Sequencing used immunoSEQ multiplex PCR; TCRdb keeps in-frame clones, though not all of them. That table gives V, J and clone size, and the DNA gave D and trimming. The sample shows roughly 200,000 clones, roughly 90% of them seen only once. This TCR was recovered from a man in his fifties or sixties with acute or convalescent COVID-19. Sequenced: peripheral blood. The rearrangement links TRBV9 to TRBJ2-3; D gene unclear. CDR3 DNA sequence: TGTGCCAGCAGCAAGAGCCCCGAAGATACGCAGTATTTT. Amino acids: CASSKSPEDTQYF. Complete variable domain (other parts from reference TRBV9 and TRBJ2-3): DSGVTQTPKHLITATGQRVTLRCSPRSGDLSVYWYQQSLDQGLQFLIQYYNGEERAKGNILERFSAQQFPDLHSELNLSSLELGDSALYFCASSKSPEDTQYFGPGTRLTVL.